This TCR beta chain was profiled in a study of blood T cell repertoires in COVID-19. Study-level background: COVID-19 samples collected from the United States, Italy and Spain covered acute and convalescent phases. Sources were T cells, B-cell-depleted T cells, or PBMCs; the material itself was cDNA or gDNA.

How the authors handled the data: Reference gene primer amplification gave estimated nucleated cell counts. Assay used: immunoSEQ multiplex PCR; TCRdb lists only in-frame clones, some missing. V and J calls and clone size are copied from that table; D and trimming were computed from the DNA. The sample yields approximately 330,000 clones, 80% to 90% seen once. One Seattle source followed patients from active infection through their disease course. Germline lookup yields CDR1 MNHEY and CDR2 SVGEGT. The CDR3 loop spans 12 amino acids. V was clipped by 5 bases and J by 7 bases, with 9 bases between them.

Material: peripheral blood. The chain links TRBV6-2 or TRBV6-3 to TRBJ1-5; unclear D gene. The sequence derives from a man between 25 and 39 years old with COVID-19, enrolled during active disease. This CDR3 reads CASSLPGQPQHF. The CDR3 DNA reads TGTGCCAGCAGTCTCCCGGGGCAGCCCCAGCATTTT.